A selection of T cell receptor beta chains follows, all from one sample in a study of cytomegalovirus exposure and HLA in healthy donors. Data came from immunoSEQ multiplex PCR; TCRdb stores just in-frame clones and leaves some out. The sample comprises 150,000 to 180,000 clones, around 88% of which are singletons, and about a fifth rests with the top ten. The specimen was PBMCs. The receptor set was obtained from a man in his late teens or twenties in good health and CMV-seropositive. Both conserved end residues are part of each CDR3. The D gene is left open where the match is weak. Some rows mark clone size as missing; the rest say once, few, many or name a class of expanded clone.

clone size	V gene	J gene	D gene	CDR3 protein	CDR3 DNA
NA	TRBV21-1	TRBJ1-1	NA	CASSKAEGMRKMNTEAFF	TGTGCCAGCAGCAAAGCGGAGGGCATGCGGAAGATGAACACTGAAGCTTTCTTT
NA	TRBV7-6	TRBJ1-2	NA	CASTDGGSYGYTF	TGTGCCAGCACGGACGGAGGTAGCTATGGCTACACCTTC
NA	TRBV13	TRBJ2-7	TRBD1	CASSLAGQGVPYEQYF	TGTGCCAGCAGCTTAGCGGGCCAGGGGGTTCCCTACGAGCAGTACTTC
NA	TRBV19	TRBJ2-5	TRBD2	CASRTSGGGPQETQYF	TGTGCCAGCCGGACTAGCGGGGGCGGACCCCAAGAGACCCAGTACTTC
NA	TRBV5-1	TRBJ2-1	TRBD2	CASSWIAGSSYNEQFF	TGCGCCAGCAGCTGGATAGCGGGATCTTCCTACAATGAGCAGTTCTTC
once	TRBV19	TRBJ1-5	NA	CASRVGGSRPQHF	TGTGCCAGTAGGGTAGGGGGTTCCCGGCCCCAGCATTTT
NA	TRBV2	TRBJ1-5	NA	CASRADSYQPQHF	TGTGCCAGCAGGGCGGACAGTTATCAGCCCCAGCATTTT
NA	TRBV5-1	TRBJ1-6	TRBD1	CASSLGQGSNSPLHF	TGCGCCAGCAGCTTGGGACAGGGTAGTAATTCACCCCTCCACTTT
NA	TRBV27	TRBJ2-5	NA	CASRSLETQYF	TGTGCCAGCCGGTCCCTGGAGACCCAGTACTTC
NA	TRBV7-7	TRBJ2-5	TRBD2	CASSSSGARETQYF	TGTGCCAGCAGCTCGAGCGGGGCCAGGGAGACCCAGTACTTC
NA	TRBV4-3	TRBJ2-1	NA	CASSQEEQVPYNEQFF	TGCGCCAGCAGCCAAGAGGAACAGGTCCCTTACAATGAGCAGTTCTTC
NA	TRBV9	TRBJ2-7	TRBD1	CASSRTGRYEQYF	TGTGCCAGCAGCCGGACAGGGCGCTACGAGCAGTACTTC
NA	TRBV7-8	TRBJ1-1	TRBD1	CASSTGQGRNTEAFF	TGTGCCAGCAGCACCGGACAGGGGCGGAACACTGAAGCTTTCTTT
NA	TRBV6-5	TRBJ2-7	NA	CASTISGSYEQYF	TGTGCCAGCACCATTTCCGGCTCCTACGAGCAGTACTTC
NA	TRBV25-1	TRBJ2-5	NA	CASSEFSETQYF	TGTGCCAGCAGTGAATTCTCGGAGACCCAGTACTTC